This T cell receptor (beta chain) was retrieved from a study of cytomegalovirus exposure and HLA in healthy donors. Concerning this clone: Its target is not known.

Study results and limitations: With DRB1 most and HLA-C fewest, TCR association rates differed between HLA loci in a later analysis.

In the PCR, 60 Vbeta and 13 Jbeta primers were used. Repertoires were generated with immunoSEQ multiplex PCR, while TCRdb's copy carries only in-frame clones and drops some. In all, the sample yields about 160,000 clones. Sequenced sample: PBMCs. This TCR was sampled from a woman in her sixties in good health and CMV-seronegative.

CDR3 in DNA: TGCGCTTCCCGGGGGGATACGCGAGAGCAGTACTTC. Translated: CASRGDTREQYF. The chain uses TRBV5-1 and TRBJ2-7; 7 bases agree with TRBD2. The CDR3 is 12 residues long. Germline V lookup: CDR1 SGHRS, CDR2 YFSETQ. The full variable domain, rest sourced from reference TRBV5-1 and TRBJ2-7, is KAGVTQTPRYLIKTRGQQVTLSCSPISGHRSVSWYQQTPGQGLQFLFEYFSETQRNKGNFPGRFSGRQFSNSRSEMNVSTLELGDSALYLCASRGDTREQYFGPGTRLTVT.